This TCR beta chain was identified in a study of blood T cell repertoires in COVID-19. Looking at the study overall: Samples of COVID-19 (acute and convalescent) were obtained from the United States, Italy and Spain.

CDR3 length: 16 residues. The ends were cut back, 0 bases at V and 7 bases at J, with 15 bases in the middle. CDR1 is MNHEY, CDR2 SVGEGT, per germline. Authors' data handling: Reference gene primer amplification gave estimated nucleated cell counts. Only in-frame clones appear in the TCRdb table, and some are missing; sequencing was by immunoSEQ multiplex PCR. D and trimming were read from the DNA, whereas the V and J calls and clone size are those reported in that table. Found here are about 100,000 clones, 90% to 95% of them singletons; the top ten hold 5.5% to 7%. This clonotype was obtained from a human donor in a cohort sampled during active COVID-19. This chain joins TRBV6-2 or TRBV6-3 and TRBJ2-2; the D gene is possibly TRBD2 (5 bases). Sequenced material: peripheral blood. The CDR3 DNA reads as TGTGCCAGCAGTTACTCCGGGGAATCTTACGTCGGGGAGCTGTTTTTT. This gives the protein CASSYSGESYVGELFF.